The sequence of this T cell receptor beta chain was determined in a study of blood T cell repertoires in COVID-19. Study summary: Samples representing acute and convalescent COVID-19 were sourced from the United States, Italy and Spain. PBMCs, B-cell-depleted T cells, or T cells provided the cDNA or gDNA that made up the material.

Authors' methods: Reference gene primers were amplified, and this amplification served to estimate nucleated cell counts. Assay used: immunoSEQ multiplex PCR; TCRdb lists only in-frame clones, some missing. That table supplies the V and J calls and clone size; D and trimming were determined from the DNA. The data hold 95,000 to 110,000 clones, with about 91% observed a single time. This sequence was found in a human donor in a cohort sampled during active COVID-19. Sequences were obtained from peripheral blood.

CDR3 region: CASSTTPQGPGTDTQYF. The CDR3 DNA reads as TGTGCCAGTAGTACTACCCCACAGGGGCCGGGCACAGATACGCAGTATTTT. This chain uses TRBV19 with TRBJ2-3; the match to TRBD1 covers 7 bases. The CDR3 is made up of 17 amino acids. The V gene's germline CDR1 is LNHDA and CDR2 SQIVND (reference sequence). The V segment lost 4 bases and the J segment 1 base; nucleotides outside the gene matches: 11.